A single sample is the source of the 28 T cell receptor beta chains below, sequenced in a study of regulatory T cells in long-lasting Graves disease. As to time point: newly diagnosed GD, antithyroid drugs for less than 3 months. PBMC-extracted RNA yielded the TCR library. Researchers made TCR beta libraries by using iRepertoire HTBI primers and running Arm-PCR on CDR3 regions. TCRdb fed the multiplex PCR reads into MiXCR, producing one record per CDR3 protein. This table holds 200,000 to 250,000 distinct CDR3 sequences, 20% to 25% found once. The source material was peripheral blood mononuclear cells (PBMCs), sampled at new diagnosis, from a patient treated with antithyroid drugs. The receptors here all came from a female donor with Graves disease.

The rearrangement joins TRBV20-1 to TRBJ2-3; 12 bases map to TRBD2. The germline CDR1 and CDR2 sequences are DFQATT and SNEGSKA (reference sequence). The CDR3 runs to 16 residues. V lost 1 base and J lost 4; bases outside the gene matches: 6. The CDR3 protein is CSARVASGGGPDTQYF. CDR3 in DNA: TGCAGTGCTAGAGTGGCTAGCGGGGGGGGCCCAGATACGCAGTATTTT.

This clonotype was seen only once. The chain combines TRBV11-2 with TRBJ2-1; 13 bases map to TRBD2. The CDR3 covers 20 residues. The V and J ends lost 5 bases and 3 bases, in that order; junction bases with no gene match: 16. Germline lookup yields CDR1 SGHAT and CDR2 FQNNGV. The chain's CDR3 is CASSPPLAGGLQGLYNEQFF. In nucleotides, the CDR3 is TGTGCCAGCAGCCCCCCACTAGCGGGAGGGCTACAGGGCCTCTACAATGAGCAGTTCTTC.

This clonotype was recorded many times. J is TRBJ2-7 and V is TRBV20-1; D might be TRBD1 or TRBD2, each matching 5 bases. The CDR3 runs 15 residues. The V gene's germline CDR1 is DFQATT and CDR2 SNEGSKA (reference sequence). The germline V and J ends were trimmed by 4 bases and 2 bases, with 18 bases remaining between them. The CDR3 DNA is TGCAGTGCTAATAGCCCACAAGGGGACCCCTACGAGCAGTACTTC. Translated, it gives CSANSPQGDPYEQYF.

This clonotype was counted ten times or more. The chain combines TRBV20-1 with TRBJ2-4; possible D gene TRBD1, 6 bases. This CDR3 contains 16 residues. The germline gives CDR1 DFQATT, CDR2 SNEGSKA (reference sequence). V dropped 0 bases and J dropped 0 bases, with 12 bases sitting between them. CDR3 sequence (DNA): TGCAGTGCTAGAGATCGGGAACAGGGAGCCAAAAACATTCAGTACTTC. Translated: CSARDREQGAKNIQYF.

This clonotype has a count of ten or more. The chain has TRBV7-9 and TRBJ2-1; D may be TRBD1 (5 bases). In germline, CDR1 is SEHNR, CDR2 FQNEAQ (reference sequence). Trimming cost V 5 bases and J 8 bases, with 16 bases left between them. The CDR3 covers 14 residues. The CDR3 DNA reads TGTGCCAGCAGCAGGGGTGGGGATTCCGATGAGCAGTTCTTC. Translation gives CASSRGGDSDEQFF.

This clonotype was seen more than once but under ten times. The chain links TRBV19 to TRBJ2-7; D not certain. The germline V and J ends were trimmed by 7 bases and 0 bases, with 13 bases remaining between them. The CDR3 loop spans 14 amino acids. CDR1 LNHDA and CDR2 SQIVND come from the germline V gene (reference sequence). DNA of the CDR3: TGTGCCAGTAAGGAGCAGCTTTACTCCTACGAGCAGTACTTC. This translates into CASKEQLYSYEQYF.

This clonotype was recorded at least ten times. Relative to the germline gene, one junction end is altered; a read error may explain this. The J gene is TRBJ1-1, the V gene TRBV6-1, with 7 bases aligning to TRBD1. This CDR3 spans 14 amino acids. Looked up from germline, CDR1 is MNHNS and CDR2 is SASEGT. Here the CDR3 reads CASSEQGRNTEAFF. Written as DNA, the CDR3 is TGCGCCAGCAGTGAACAGGGGCGAAACACTGAAGCTTTCTTT.

This clonotype was seen more than once but under ten times. A much bigger clone sits one base away, suggesting this may be a read error. The J gene is TRBJ2-7, the V gene TRBV2, with 10 bases aligning to TRBD2. The V gene's germline CDR1 is SNHLY and CDR2 FYNNEI. Trimming cost V 7 bases and J 4 bases; bases outside gene matches: 10. The CDR3 loop spans 15 amino acids. As DNA, the CDR3 is TGTGCCAGCACTGAGGCGGCTAGCGGGAGTTACGAGCAGTACTTC. Translation: CASTEAASGSYEQYF.

A remark on this clonotype: A far more abundant clone sits one base away, making this likely a read error. This rearrangement joins TRBV7-3 to TRBJ2-5; 7 bases align to TRBD2. The CDR3 length is 14 residues. The V gene end was trimmed by 3 bases and the J gene end by 9 bases; junction bases not matched to a gene: 10. Germline V gene lookup returns CDR1 SGHTA and CDR2 FQGTGA. This chain's CDR3 is CASSFRRGVEAQYF. CDR3 bases: TGTGCCAGCAGCTTCCGACGGGGGGTGGAGGCCCAGTACTTC. The full variable domain, its missing parts supplied by reference TRBV7-3 and TRBJ2-5, is GAGVSQTPSNKVTEKGKYVELRCDPISGHTALYWYRQSLGQGPEFLIYFQGTGAADDSGLPNDRFFAVRPEGSVSTLKIQRTERGDSAVYLCASSFRRGVEAQYFGPGTRLLVL.

The rearrangement joins TRBV27 to TRBJ1-5; 9 nucleotides agree with TRBD1. The V and J ends lost 6 bases and 4 bases, in that order; junction bases with no gene match: 7. The CDR3 covers 15 residues. In germline, CDR1 is MNHEY, CDR2 SMNVEV (reference sequence). The CDR3 nucleotides read TGTGCCAGCAGCCGGGGGACAGGGAGAAATCAGCCCCAGCATTTT. Protein sequence: CASSRGTGRNQPQHF.

V and J are TRBV6-1 and TRBJ1-2; TRBD1 might be the D (5 bases). The CDR3 runs to 12 residues. Germline assignment: CDR1 MNHNS and CDR2 SASEGT. Trimming removed 6 bases at V and 4 bases at J, with 9 bases between. CDR3 region: CASRGDAYGYTF. CDR3 nucleotides: TGTGCCAGCAGGGGGGACGCCTATGGCTACACCTTC.

There are many counts of this clonotype. The V gene is TRBV5-6, the J gene TRBJ2-5; D unclear. The length of the CDR3 is 14 residues. CDR1 and CDR2 (germline): SGHDT, YYEEEE. With 4 bases removed from V and 3 bases from J, the gap between germline ends came to 13 bases. The CDR3 DNA reads as TGTGCCAGCAGCCCGGTTTGGAGCAAAGAGACCCAGTACTTC. Protein product: CASSPVWSKETQYF.

Ten or more counts support this clonotype. The CDR3 protein is CASHRLAADTQYF. DNA of the CDR3: TGTGCCAGTCACAGACTAGCGGCAGATACGCAGTATTTT. The V and J genes are TRBV7-9 and TRBJ2-3; 9 bases align to TRBD2. The CDR3 runs 13 residues. Germline V lookup: CDR1 SEHNR, CDR2 FQNEAQ (reference sequence). Germline trimming cut 9 bases from V and 4 bases from J; bases unmatched to any gene: 5.

This clonotype was counted many times. This rearrangement joins TRBV19 to TRBJ2-5, with D perhaps matching TRBD1 (6 bases). The CDR3 has 13 residues. V lost 6 bases and J 2 bases, leaving 10 bases between the germline ends. CDR1 LNHDA and CDR2 SQIVND come from the germline V gene (reference sequence). DNA of the CDR3: TGTGCCAGTAGAGAGGACAGTCAAGAGACCCAGTACTTC. The encoded protein is CASREDSQETQYF.

CDR3 sequence (DNA): TGTGCCAGCATGTCTAGCGGGGGGCGGAGGGATGAGCAGTTCTTC. Residues: CASMSSGGRRDEQFF. This chain links TRBV7-2 with TRBJ2-1; 11 nucleotides agree with TRBD2. CDR1 is SGHTA and CDR2 is FQGNSA in the germline V gene. The CDR3 spans 15 residues. Losses at the gene ends were 7 bases for V and 8 bases for J; bases not matched to a gene: 10.

This clonotype has a count of ten or more. The chain joins TRBV20-1 to TRBJ1-2; 10 bases fit TRBD1. In germline, CDR1 is DFQATT, CDR2 SNEGSKA (reference sequence). J lost 4 bases, V lost 5 bases, and 10 bases had no gene match. CDR3 size: 15 residues. The CDR3 reads CSAAGQGGRGYGYTF. In DNA form, the CDR3 reads TGCAGTGCTGCAGGACAGGGGGGTCGCGGCTATGGCTACACCTTC.

This rearrangement joins TRBV7-2 to TRBJ2-3, with 11 bases that match TRBD2. CDR3 length equals 16 residues. CDR1 is SGHTA and CDR2 is FQGNSA in the germline V gene. Trimming removed 7 bases from V and 1 base from J; junction bases left unmatched: 7. In DNA form, the CDR3 reads TGTGCCAGCAAGGGACTAGCGGTAGGTGGCACAGATACGCAGTATTTT. This translates into CASKGLAVGGTDTQYF. Variable domain in full (rest from reference TRBV7-2 and TRBJ2-3): GAGVSQSPSNKVTEKGKDVELRCDPISGHTALYWYRQSLGQGLEFLIYFQGNSAPDKSGLPSDRFSAERTGGSVSTLTIQRTQQEDSAVYLCASKGLAVGGTDTQYFGPGTRLTVL.

In its sample, this clonotype was seen many times. The chain links TRBV7-9 to TRBJ2-2, with D possibly being TRBD1 (5 bases). Trimming pared 7 bases from V and 3 bases from J, leaving 12 bases between. Germline CDR1 is SEHNR and CDR2 is FQNEAQ (reference sequence). This CDR3 region has 14 residues. The CDR3 spells CASKGRVDTGELFF. Written as DNA, the CDR3 is TGTGCCAGCAAGGGCAGGGTCGACACCGGGGAGCTGTTTTTT. The full variable domain, with the rest looked up from reference TRBV7-9 and TRBJ2-2, is DTGVSQNPRHKITKRGQNVTFRCDPISEHNRLYWYRQTLGQGPEFLTYFQNEAQLEKSRLLSDRFSAERPKGSFSTLEIQRTEQGDSAMYLCASKGRVDTGELFFGEGSRLTVL.

This clonotype came up many times. J is TRBJ2-2 and V is TRBV6-1, with 8 bases fitting TRBD1. Unmatched junction bases numbered 2, after V lost 5 bases and J lost 0 bases. Germline V lookup: CDR1 MNHNS, CDR2 SASEGT. This CDR3 has 15 amino acids. CDR3 in amino acids: CASSRTGSNTGELFF. The CDR3 DNA reads TGTGCCAGCAGTCGGACAGGGTCGAACACCGGGGAGCTGTTTTTT.

This clonotype was observed many times. The V gene is TRBV30, the J gene TRBJ2-2, with 13 bases aligning to TRBD2. Germline CDR1 reads GTSNPN; CDR2 reads SVGIG (reference sequence). Unmatched junction bases numbered 4, after V lost 3 bases and J lost 6 bases. This CDR3 region has 15 residues. CDR3 DNA sequence: TGTGCCTGGAGAACTAGCGGGAGGGCTTCCGGGGAGCTGTTTTTT. This translates into CAWRTSGRASGELFF.

This clonotype was counted ten times or more. CDR3 amino acids: CASSLYPPEGDTEAFF. As DNA, the CDR3 is TGTGCCAGCAGTTTATACCCTCCTGAGGGGGACACTGAAGCTTTCTTT. The rearrangement uses TRBV27 and TRBJ1-1; a weak D match, TRBD1 (6 bases). Germline CDR1 and CDR2: MNHEY and SMNVEV (reference sequence). Trimming removed 1 base from V and 3 bases from J, with 15 bases in between. This CDR3 has 16 residues.

This clonotype has only a few counts. This chain uses TRBV20-1 with TRBJ2-7; D unresolved. Per germline, CDR1 DFQATT and CDR2 SNEGSKA (reference sequence). This CDR3 is 14 amino acids long. V lost 5 bases, J lost 7 bases, and 21 bases lay in between. The CDR3 nucleotides are TGCAGTGCTGGATTGCGACGACGCAGAGGTGAGCAGTACTTC. Its protein product is CSAGLRRRRGEQYF.

Many counts were recorded for this clonotype. The rearrangement links TRBV20-1 to TRBJ2-1, with 15 bases lining up with TRBD2. V gave up 6 bases and J gave up 7 bases; unmatched junction bases: 10. Germline CDR1 is DFQATT and CDR2 is SNEGSKA (reference sequence). The CDR3 runs 16 residues. The CDR3 sequence: CSARTSGRAVGNEQFF. In nucleotides, the CDR3 is TGCAGTGCCCGGACTAGCGGGAGGGCCGTCGGGAATGAGCAGTTCTTC.

This clonotype has a count of ten or more. The chain's CDR3 is CASSQWGNTEAFF. The CDR3 bases are TGTGCCAGCAGCCAATGGGGGAACACTGAAGCTTTCTTT. The chain has TRBV3-1 and TRBJ1-1; D is unresolved. Trimming shortened V by 2 bases and J by 1 base, and 5 bases separated the two germline ends. This CDR3 is 13 amino acids long. Per germline, CDR1 LGHDT and CDR2 YNNKEL (reference sequence).

This clonotype occurred many times. The genes are TRBV3-1 and TRBJ2-3; D is possibly TRBD1 or TRBD2 (5 bases each). This CDR3 is 14 amino acids long. Germline V CDR1 and CDR2: LGHDT, YNNKEL (reference sequence). V shed 0 bases and J shed 2 bases, with 6 bases lying between them. CDR3 loop: CASSQEGTTDTQYF. DNA for the CDR3: TGTGCCAGCAGCCAAGAAGGGACCACAGATACGCAGTATTTT.

There are many counts of this clonotype. The V gene is TRBV12-3 or TRBV12-4, the J gene TRBJ2-3; TRBD2 aligns across 9 bases. The CDR3 spans 14 residues. The junction had 3 bases not matched to a gene; V was cut back by 3 bases and J by 5 bases. The CDR3 DNA reads as TGTGCCAGCAGTTTTAGCGGGAGAAGAGATACGCAGTATTTT. This gives the protein CASSFSGRRDTQYF.

At least ten counts were recorded for this clonotype. The chain is built from TRBV4-1 and TRBJ1-6; D is perhaps TRBD1 (5 bases). V was cut by 4 bases and J by 3 bases, with 10 bases left in between. The germline CDR1 and CDR2 sequences are MGHRA and YSYEKL. The CDR3 covers 15 residues. The CDR3 bases are TGCGCCAGCAGCCCCGAGGGGAGCTATAATTCACCCCTCCACTTT. Encoded protein: CASSPEGSYNSPLHF.

Only a few counts were recorded for this clonotype. The genes are TRBV2 and TRBJ2-5; 8 bases match TRBD2. Germline V gives CDR1 SNHLY, CDR2 FYNNEI. J lost 7 bases, V lost 8 bases, and 12 bases had no gene match. CDR3 length: 14 residues. Here the CDR3 reads CASSGLAGSGTQYF. The CDR3, as DNA: TGTGCCAGCTCGGGCCTAGCGGGTTCAGGGACCCAGTACTTC.